Below are 26 T cell receptor gamma chains sequenced from a single sample in a study of gamma delta lymphoproliferative disorders and STAT genes. TCRdb reprocessed the multiplex PCR reads through CATT. The sample lists approximately 1,200 gamma-chain clones, 9.5% to 10% occurring once. PBMCs from patients and controls supplied the genomic DNA for sequencing. The specimen sequenced was blood. These receptors all come from a human donor with gamma-delta T-cell large granular lymphocyte leukemia.

In its sample, this clone was seen a few times. The protein TCRdb gives is from a much larger clone and does not agree with this DNA's translation at residue 8, likely a read error; the protein shown here comes from the DNA. The chain combines TRGV11 with TRGJP1. TRGV11 is given ORF status, its function remaining uncertain. V was pared by 8 bases and J by 7 bases, with 10 bases of the junction left unmatched. The CDR3 length is 14 residues. The CDR3 loop is CACWNSPNGWFKIF. The CDR3 DNA reads as TGTGCCTGCTGGAATTCTCCCAATGGTTGGTTCAAGATATTT.

This clone qualifies as medium-sized. The rearrangement links TRGV2 to TRGJP2. This CDR3 spans 14 amino acids. From germline, CDR1 is EGSNGY and CDR2 YDSYNSKV. After removal of 0 bases from V and 5 bases from J, the junction contained 3 bases not matched to a gene. The CDR3 region has the DNA TGTGCCACCTGGGACGGGCAAAGTGATTGGATCAAGACGTTT. This codes for CATWDGQSDWIKTF.

This clone was detected only a few times. The TCRdb record carries a much larger clone's protein, which differs from this DNA's translation at residue 10; a read error is the likely cause, and the protein listed here is the DNA translation. This sequence joins TRGV4 and TRGJ1 or TRGJ2. The length of the CDR3 is 16 residues. Germline-derived CDR1 and CDR2 are EGSTGY and YDSYTSSV. With V trimmed by 4 bases and J by 4 bases, 16 bases remained unmatched. The CDR3 reads CATWDGPSMEYYKKLF. CDR3 nucleotide sequence: TGTGCCACCTGGGACGGGCCTAGCATGGAATATTATAAGAAACTCTTT.

This clone was detected a few times. This sequence joins TRGV4 and TRGJ1 or TRGJ2. The CDR3 sequence is 12 residues long. With 4 bases clipped from V and 7 bases from J, the junction kept 7 bases outside the gene matches. From germline, CDR1 is EGSTGY and CDR2 YDSYTSSV. CDR3 sequence reads: CATWEGWYKKLF. The CDR3 DNA follows: TGTGCCACCTGGGAGGGGTGGTATAAGAAACTCTTT.

The CDR3 spells CASSHSYYKKLF. In DNA form, the CDR3 reads TGTGCTTCGTCTCACTCTTATTATAAGAAACTCTTT. The chain has TRGV10 and TRGJ1 or TRGJ2. TRGV10 is an ORF, and what it does is uncertain. The length of the CDR3 is 12 residues. Trimming at V came to 14 bases and at J to 3 bases, leaving 11 bases not matched to a gene.

This clone showed up many times. The CDR3 spells CALMKFLVGYYKKLF. The CDR3 DNA is TGTGCCTTGATGAAGTTTTTGGTCGGTTATTATAAGAAACTCTTT. This chain connects TRGV9 to TRGJ1 or TRGJ2. CDR1 is GITISATS and CDR2 is ISYDGTV in the germline V gene (reference sequence). V lost 9 bases, J lost 3 bases, and 17 bases stayed unmatched. This CDR3 comprises 15 residues.

The V gene is TRGV9, the J gene TRGJ1 or TRGJ2. Germline CDR1 is GITISATS and CDR2 is ISYDGTV (reference sequence). The ends lost 0 bases at V and 3 bases at J; junction bases unmatched: 5. The length of the CDR3 is 14 residues. CDR3 bases: TGTGCCTTGTGGGAGGTGCTCGGTTATTATAAGAAACTCTTT. Translation gives CALWEVLGYYKKLF.

A few counts support this clone. The chain couples TRGV4 to TRGJ1 or TRGJ2. Losses at the gene ends were 4 bases for V and 10 bases for J; bases not matched to a gene: 13. Looked up from germline, CDR1 is EGSTGY and CDR2 is YDSYTSSV. CDR3 length: 13 amino acids. The chain's CDR3 is CATWDGPVVKKLF. CDR3 in DNA: TGTGCCACCTGGGACGGGCCGGTGGTCAAGAAACTCTTT.

The gene calls are TRGV8 and TRGJ1 or TRGJ2. Germline V gene data show CDR1 as VENAVY and CDR2 as YDSYNSRV. The CDR3 sequence is 12 residues long. V dropped 3 bases and J dropped 12; count of bases not matched to a gene: 11. CDR3 in DNA: TGTGCCACCTGGGATCACCGGTGGGGGAAACTCTTT. Residues: CATWDHRWGKLF.

This clone was observed a few times. The chain combines TRGV3 with TRGJ1 or TRGJ2. The CDR3 loop spans 13 amino acids. Germline lookup yields CDR1 VTNTFY and CDR2 YDVSTARD (reference sequence). After removal of 1 base from V and 3 bases from J, the junction contained 3 bases not matched to a gene. Here the CDR3 reads CATWDSPYYKKLF. Written as DNA, the CDR3 is TGTGCCACCTGGGACAGCCCTTATTATAAGAAACTCTTT.

The chain joins TRGV3 to TRGJ1 or TRGJ2. Germline V gene data show CDR1 as VTNTFY and CDR2 as YDVSTARD (reference sequence). The CDR3 has 12 residues. V trimming: 3 bases; J trimming: 3 bases; junction bases outside the gene matches: 2. The CDR3 DNA follows: TGTGCCACCTGGGACGCTTATTATAAGAAACTCTTT. This codes for CATWDAYYKKLF.

This clone has just a few counts. V and J are TRGV2 and TRGJ1 or TRGJ2. The CDR3 is made up of 13 amino acids. Trimming cost V 0 bases and J 4 bases; bases outside gene matches: 3. In germline, CDR1 is EGSNGY, CDR2 YDSYNSKV. The CDR3 sequence: CATWDGRYYKKLF. The CDR3 DNA follows: TGTGCCACCTGGGACGGGCGGTATTATAAGAAACTCTTT.

By proportion, this clone is medium-sized. The rearrangement links TRGV8 to TRGJP1. The germline gives CDR1 VENAVY, CDR2 YDSYNSRV. The trim removed 9 bases at V and 5 bases at J, leaving 6 bases unmatched. CDR3 length equals 12 residues. DNA for the CDR3: TGTGCCACCCAGTATACTGGTTGGTTCAAGATATTT. This sequence encodes CATQYTGWFKIF.

The chain is built from TRGV3 and TRGJ1 or TRGJ2. The CDR3 covers 15 residues. With V trimmed by 0 bases and J by 3 bases, 8 bases remained unmatched. Germline V CDR1 and CDR2: VTNTFY, YDVSTARD (reference sequence). CDR3 DNA: TGTGCCACCTGGGACAGGCGGCCCTTTTATTATAAGAAACTCTTT. As protein: CATWDRRPFYYKKLF.

Relative to its sample, this clone is medium-sized. The V gene is TRGV10, the J gene TRGJ1 or TRGJ2. TRGV10 is labeled an ORF, and its function is uncertain. Unmatched junction bases numbered 10, after V lost 8 bases and J lost 8 bases. CDR3 size: 12 residues. In DNA form, the CDR3 reads TGTGCTGCGTGGGATTATAAGGATAAGAAACTCTTT. Translation: CAAWDYKDKKLF.

The gene calls are TRGV9 and TRGJ1 or TRGJ2. V trimming: 9 bases; J trimming: 12 bases; junction bases outside the gene matches: 8. Germline V gives CDR1 GITISATS, CDR2 ISYDGTV (reference sequence). The CDR3 runs to 9 residues. The CDR3 DNA reads TGTGCCTTGGAGAGGGGGAAACTCTTT. Amino acids: CALERGKLF.

The gene calls are TRGV9 and TRGJ1 or TRGJ2. J was trimmed by 3 bases and V by 1 base; bases with no gene match: 3. Germline V lookup: CDR1 GITISATS, CDR2 ISYDGTV (reference sequence). The CDR3 runs 13 residues. The CDR3 DNA reads TGTGCCTTGTGGGAGGTTTTTTATTATAAGAAACTCTTT. Its translation: CALWEVFYYKKLF.

The V call is TRGV11, the J call TRGJ1 or TRGJ2. TRGV11 is an ORF for which the function is uncertain. This CDR3 has 15 residues. Losses at the gene ends were 0 bases for V and 5 bases for J; bases not matched to a gene: 7. Written as DNA, the CDR3 is TGTGCCTGCTGGATTAGGCACGGTCTTAATTATAAGAAACTCTTT. It encodes CACWIRHGLNYKKLF.

The rearrangement uses TRGV3 and TRGJ1 or TRGJ2. The CDR3 is 14 amino acids. V lost 1 base to trimming and J lost 3 bases; unmatched junction nucleotides: 6. Germline assignment: CDR1 VTNTFY and CDR2 YDVSTARD (reference sequence). The CDR3 DNA sequence: TGTGCCACCTGGGACAGCACCACTTATTATAAGAAACTCTTT. Its protein product is CATWDSTTYYKKLF.

This clone was seen more than once but under ten times. No call exists for the J gene, whereas the V gene is TRGV4. This CDR3 region has 10 residues. Germline V gives CDR1 EGSTGY, CDR2 YDSYTSSV. For the CDR3, the DNA is TGTGCCACCTGGGATGAGGCGAAACTCTTC. It codes for CATWDEAKLF.

This clone counts as medium-sized. V gene TRGV11 combines with J gene TRGJ1 or TRGJ2. TRGV11 is an open reading frame, and its role is uncertain. The CDR3 is 9 residues long. V was clipped by 8 bases and J by 10 bases; unmatched bases: 2. The CDR3 is CACWKKKLF. CDR3 DNA sequence: TGTGCCTGCTGGAAAAAGAAACTCTTT.

This clone has just a few counts. The chain recombines TRGV9 with TRGJ1 or TRGJ2. Trimming removed 0 bases from V and 3 bases from J; junction bases left unmatched: 5. The CDR3 length is 14 residues. Per the germline V gene, CDR1 is GITISATS and CDR2 is ISYDGTV (reference sequence). This CDR3 reads CALWEVCPYYKKLF. CDR3 nucleotide sequence: TGTGCCTTGTGGGAGGTGTGCCCTTATTATAAGAAACTCTTT.

This clone has only a few counts. The CDR3 DNA reads as TGTACCACTGGTTGGTTCAAGATATTT. Protein product: CTTGWFKIF. The V gene is TRGV10, the J gene TRGJP1. TRGV10 is assigned to the ORF class and has an uncertain function. The CDR3 is made up of 9 amino acids.

This clone is labeled as medium-sized (0.01 to 0.1%). This sequence joins TRGV4 and TRGJ1 or TRGJ2. This CDR3 comprises 14 residues. Unmatched junction bases numbered 5, after V lost 0 bases and J lost 3 bases. Germline CDR1 and CDR2: EGSTGY and YDSYTSSV. In DNA form, the CDR3 reads TGTGCCACCTGGGATGGGCGGGCTTATTATAAGAAACTCTTT. Protein product: CATWDGRAYYKKLF.

This clone was recorded at least ten times. This chain uses TRGV10 with TRGJP1. TRGV10 belongs to the ORF category, with a function that is uncertain. This CDR3 is 15 amino acids long. The junction had 8 bases not matched to a gene; V was cut back by 8 bases and J by 1 base. CDR3 nucleotides: TGTGCTGCGTGGGGCCATTCTACCACTGGTTGGTTCAAGATATTT. Protein product: CAAWGHSTTGWFKIF.

This clone has more than one count but fewer than ten. V is TRGV8 and J is TRGJ1 or TRGJ2. From germline, CDR1 is VENAVY and CDR2 YDSYNSRV. The CDR3 spans 12 residues. Trimming took 5 bases from V and 0 from J; bases not matched to a gene: 1. Here the CDR3 reads CATWVNYYKKLF. The CDR3 nucleotides are TGTGCCACCTGGGTGAATTATTATAAGAAACTCTTT.